This T cell receptor (beta chain) was sequenced in a study of T cell responses to AZD1222 COVID-19 vaccine. Across the whole study: Some second doses came at about 4 weeks and others at about 12 weeks; these were pooled.

Sequencing used immunoSEQ multiplex PCR; TCRdb keeps in-frame clones, though not all of them. The table includes tens of thousands of clones, approximately 91% detected once. Concerning this clone: Its matching antigen is unknown.

The CDR3 loop spans 15 amino acids. CDR1 and CDR2 from the germline V gene are SGHNT and YENEEA. Losses at the gene ends were 1 base for V and 4 bases for J; bases not matched to a gene: 2. Study outcomes and limitations: There were repertoire samples only from the period after the peak T cell response. Clonal diversity was possibly underestimated; the donors were predominantly white British and more often female. Vaccination with two AZD1222 doses was followed by a rise in Spike-specific TCR breadth and depth.

This sequence originates from an adult in good health. The specimen comprised peripheral blood, sampled on day 0 of AZD1222 vaccination. The chain has TRBV11-3 and TRBJ2-2, with 8 bases lining up with TRBD2. This chain's CDR3 is CASSLVTSGTGELFF. The CDR3 DNA reads TGTGCCAGCAGCTTAGTTACTAGCGGCACCGGGGAGCTGTTTTTT.